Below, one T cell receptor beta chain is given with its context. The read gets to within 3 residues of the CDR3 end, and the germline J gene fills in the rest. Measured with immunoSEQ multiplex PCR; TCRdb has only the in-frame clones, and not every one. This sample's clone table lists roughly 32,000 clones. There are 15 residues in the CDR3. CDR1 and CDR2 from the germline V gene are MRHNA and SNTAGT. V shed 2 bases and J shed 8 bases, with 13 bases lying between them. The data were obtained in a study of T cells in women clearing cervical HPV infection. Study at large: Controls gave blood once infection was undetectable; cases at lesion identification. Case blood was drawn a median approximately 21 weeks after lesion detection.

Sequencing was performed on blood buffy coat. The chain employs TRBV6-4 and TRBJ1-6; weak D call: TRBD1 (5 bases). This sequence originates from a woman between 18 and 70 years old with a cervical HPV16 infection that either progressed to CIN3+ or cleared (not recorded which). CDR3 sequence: CASSDRMAGDSPLHF. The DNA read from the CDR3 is TGTGCCAGCAGTGACAGAATGGCGGGGGATTCACCC.